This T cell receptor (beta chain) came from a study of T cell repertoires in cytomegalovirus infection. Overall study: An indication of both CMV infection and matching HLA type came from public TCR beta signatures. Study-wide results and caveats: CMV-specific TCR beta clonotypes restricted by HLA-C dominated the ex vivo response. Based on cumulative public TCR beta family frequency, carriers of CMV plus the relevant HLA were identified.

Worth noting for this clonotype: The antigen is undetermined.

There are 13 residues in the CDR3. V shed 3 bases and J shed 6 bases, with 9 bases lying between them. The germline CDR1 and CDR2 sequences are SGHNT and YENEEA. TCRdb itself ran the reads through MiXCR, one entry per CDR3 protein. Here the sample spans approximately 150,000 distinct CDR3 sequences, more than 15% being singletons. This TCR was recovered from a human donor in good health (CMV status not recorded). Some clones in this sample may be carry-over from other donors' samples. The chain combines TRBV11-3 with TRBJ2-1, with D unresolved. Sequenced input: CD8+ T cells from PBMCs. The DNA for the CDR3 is TGTGCCAGCAGCTTGGTCCACCTCAATGAGCAGTTCTTC. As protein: CASSLVHLNEQFF.